This is a list of T cell receptor beta chains from one sample in a study of cytomegalovirus exposure and HLA in healthy donors. This table comes from immunoSEQ multiplex PCR, and its TCRdb copy is limited to in-frame clones, with some not included. The sample has 70,000 to 80,000 clones; approximately 81% are singletons. The specimen was PBMCs. The receptors derive from a woman between 35 and 50 years old in good health and CMV-seropositive. Both conserved end residues are part of each CDR3. The D gene is left open where the match is weak. Clone size is not always given. Where it is, it says once, few, many or a class for expanded clones.

j_gene: TRBJ1-2; d_gene: .; v_gene: TRBV10-2; abundance: few; CDR3aa: CASSQGGADGYTF; CDR3nt: TGCGCCAGCAGCCAAGGGGGGGCGGATGGCTACACCTTC
j_gene: TRBJ1-2; d_gene: .; v_gene: TRBV28; abundance: .; CDR3aa: CASSTDYGYTF; CDR3nt: TGTGCCAGCAGCACAGACTATGGCTACACCTTC
j_gene: TRBJ1-4; d_gene: .; v_gene: TRBV28; abundance: .; CDR3aa: CASTIFGGNNEKLFF; CDR3nt: TGTGCCAGCACCATATTCGGGGGTAATAATGAAAAACTGTTTTTT
j_gene: TRBJ1-1; d_gene: .; v_gene: TRBV28; abundance: .; CDR3aa: CASSPTVNTEAFF; CDR3nt: TGTGCCAGCAGTCCCACAGTGAACACTGAAGCTTTCTTT
j_gene: TRBJ1-5; d_gene: .; v_gene: TRBV21-1; abundance: .; CDR3aa: CASSKGGGGGQPQHF; CDR3nt: TGTGCCAGCAGCAAAGGAGGGGGGGGCGGTCAGCCCCAGCATTTT
j_gene: TRBJ1-6; d_gene: .; v_gene: TRBV27; abundance: once; CDR3aa: CASSLRTSYNSPLHF; CDR3nt: TGTGCCAGCAGTTTAAGGACATCATATAATTCACCCCTCCACTTT
j_gene: TRBJ2-1; d_gene: .; v_gene: TRBV9; abundance: .; CDR3aa: CASSVVPSSNEQFF; CDR3nt: TGTGCCAGCAGCGTAGTGCCTAGCTCCAATGAGCAGTTCTTC
j_gene: TRBJ2-7; d_gene: .; v_gene: TRBV7-2; abundance: .; CDR3aa: CASSLLGDYEQYF; CDR3nt: TGTGCCAGCAGCTTATTAGGGGACTACGAGCAGTACTTC
j_gene: TRBJ2-1; d_gene: .; v_gene: TRBV11-2; abundance: .; CDR3aa: CASSLRGSGLDNEQFF; CDR3nt: TGTGCCAGCAGCTTAAGGGGTAGCGGACTTGACAATGAGCAGTTCTTC
j_gene: TRBJ2-3; d_gene: TRBD2; v_gene: TRBV5-1; abundance: .; CDR3aa: CASSPGTRETDTQYF; CDR3nt: TGCGCCAGCAGCCCCGGGACTAGGGAGACAGATACGCAGTATTTT
j_gene: TRBJ1-5; d_gene: .; v_gene: TRBV18; abundance: once; CDR3aa: CASSPLANSNQPQHF; CDR3nt: TGTGCCAGCTCACCACTAGCGAATAGCAATCAGCCCCAGCATTTT
j_gene: TRBJ1-2; d_gene: .; v_gene: TRBV28; abundance: .; CDR3aa: CASKMGFNYGYTF; CDR3nt: TGTGCCAGCAAGATGGGCTTTAATTATGGCTACACCTTC
j_gene: TRBJ1-2; d_gene: TRBD1; v_gene: TRBV5-1; abundance: .; CDR3aa: CASSLEGQVLYGYTF; CDR3nt: TGCGCCAGCAGCTTGGAGGGACAGGTCCTCTATGGCTACACCTTC
j_gene: TRBJ2-3; d_gene: .; v_gene: TRBV11-2; abundance: .; CDR3aa: CASSLGASPADTQYF; CDR3nt: TGTGCCAGCAGCTTAGGGGCCAGCCCTGCGGATACGCAGTATTTT
j_gene: TRBJ1-4; d_gene: .; v_gene: TRBV19; abundance: .; CDR3aa: CASSMPRVEKLFF; CDR3nt: TGTGCCAGTAGCATGCCCCGGGTGGAAAAACTGTTTTTT
j_gene: TRBJ1-2; d_gene: TRBD1; v_gene: TRBV6-6; abundance: .; CDR3aa: CASRWTGGSYGYTF; CDR3nt: TGTGCCAGCAGGTGGACAGGGGGTTCCTATGGCTACACCTTC
j_gene: TRBJ2-1; d_gene: .; v_gene: TRBV18; abundance: few; CDR3aa: CASSPGSYNEQFF; CDR3nt: TGTGCCAGCTCACCAGGCAGCTACAATGAGCAGTTCTTC
j_gene: TRBJ2-7; d_gene: TRBD1; v_gene: TRBV19; abundance: .; CDR3aa: CASSIGQGSYEQYF; CDR3nt: TGTGCCAGTAGTATAGGACAGGGGTCCTACGAGCAGTACTTC
j_gene: TRBJ2-6; d_gene: .; v_gene: TRBV2; abundance: few; CDR3aa: CASSEEGSIGANVLTF; CDR3nt: TGTGCCAGCAGTGAGGAGGGCTCAATCGGGGCCAACGTCCTGACTTTC
j_gene: TRBJ1-3; d_gene: .; v_gene: TRBV7-3; abundance: few; CDR3aa: CARGTRTVRLINTIYF; CDR3nt: TGTGCCAGAGGAACCCGGACAGTTCGGCTAATAAACACCATATATTTT
j_gene: TRBJ2-7; d_gene: TRBD1; v_gene: TRBV7-2; abundance: .; CDR3aa: CASSTTGGLEQYF; CDR3nt: TGTGCCAGCAGCACCACAGGGGGGCTCGAGCAGTACTTC
j_gene: TRBJ1-3; d_gene: .; v_gene: TRBV5-1; abundance: .; CDR3aa: CASSLTVGSGNTIYF; CDR3nt: TGCGCCAGCAGCTTGACAGTCGGTTCTGGAAACACCATATATTTT
j_gene: TRBJ1-2; d_gene: TRBD1; v_gene: TRBV19; abundance: .; CDR3aa: CASTLQDRVTDGYTF; CDR3nt: TGTGCCAGTACCCTCCAGGACAGGGTGACGGATGGCTACACCTTC
j_gene: TRBJ1-2; d_gene: .; v_gene: TRBV10-3; abundance: .; CDR3aa: CAISESRQDGYTF; CDR3nt: TGTGCCATCAGTGAGTCCCGACAGGATGGCTACACCTTC
j_gene: TRBJ2-3; d_gene: .; v_gene: TRBV9; abundance: .; CDR3aa: CASSAELVEVTDTQYF; CDR3nt: TGTGCCAGCAGCGCAGAACTAGTGGAGGTCACAGATACGCAGTATTTT
j_gene: TRBJ1-2; d_gene: .; v_gene: TRBV9; abundance: .; CDR3aa: CASSVAGVEGYTF; CDR3nt: TGTGCCAGCAGCGTAGCAGGGGTGGAAGGCTACACCTTC
j_gene: TRBJ2-1; d_gene: .; v_gene: TRBV7-8; abundance: .; CDR3aa: CASSHSSPLNEQFF; CDR3nt: TGTGCCAGCAGCCACTCCTCCCCCCTCAATGAGCAGTTCTTC
j_gene: TRBJ1-1; d_gene: .; v_gene: TRBV4-2; abundance: .; CDR3aa: CASSQDHGGVNTEAFF; CDR3nt: TGTGCCAGCAGCCAAGATCACGGCGGGGTTAACACTGAAGCTTTCTTT
j_gene: TRBJ2-7; d_gene: .; v_gene: TRBV5-5; abundance: .; CDR3aa: CASSSGIRYEQYF; CDR3nt: TGTGCCAGCAGCTCAGGGATCCGATACGAGCAGTACTTC
j_gene: TRBJ2-1; d_gene: .; v_gene: TRBV6-4; abundance: medium-sized; CDR3aa: CASSAIGASYNEQFF; CDR3nt: TGTGCCAGCAGTGCTATAGGGGCGTCCTACAATGAGCAGTTCTTC
j_gene: TRBJ1-2; d_gene: TRBD1; v_gene: TRBV5-1; abundance: few; CDR3aa: CASSLSRGEDNYGYTF; CDR3nt: TGCGCCAGCAGCTTGAGCAGGGGGGAGGACAACTATGGCTACACCTTC
j_gene: TRBJ1-2; d_gene: .; v_gene: TRBV21-1; abundance: once; CDR3aa: CASMDRGLYGYTF; CDR3nt: TGTGCCAGCATGGACAGGGGCTTATATGGCTACACCTTC
j_gene: TRBJ2-5; d_gene: .; v_gene: TRBV28; abundance: .; CDR3aa: CASSPPGAGGQETQYF; CDR3nt: TGTGCCAGCAGTCCCCCAGGGGCTGGGGGACAAGAGACCCAGTACTTC
j_gene: TRBJ2-3; d_gene: .; v_gene: TRBV7-2; abundance: once; CDR3aa: CASRLRSSTDTQYF; CDR3nt: TGTGCCAGCAGATTGCGGTCTAGCACAGATACGCAGTATTTT
j_gene: TRBJ1-4; d_gene: .; v_gene: TRBV6-1; abundance: medium-sized; CDR3aa: CASSGGGEVEKLFF; CDR3nt: TGTGCCAGCAGTGGAGGAGGGGAAGTTGAAAAACTGTTTTTT
j_gene: TRBJ1-3; d_gene: .; v_gene: TRBV11-1; abundance: once; CDR3aa: CASSFQGFTGNTIYF; CDR3nt: TGTGCCAGCAGCTTCCAGGGGTTCACTGGAAACACCATATATTTT
j_gene: TRBJ1-1; d_gene: .; v_gene: TRBV30; abundance: .; CDR3aa: CAWSGPGDSDTEAFF; CDR3nt: TGTGCCTGGAGTGGCCCAGGTGATAGTGATACTGAAGCTTTCTTT
j_gene: TRBJ2-3; d_gene: .; v_gene: TRBV4-1; abundance: .; CDR3aa: CASSGSTDTQYF; CDR3nt: TGCGCCTCCTCGGGAAGCACAGATACGCAGTATTTT
j_gene: TRBJ2-5; d_gene: TRBD1; v_gene: TRBV9; abundance: .; CDR3aa: CASSVGDREGETQYF; CDR3nt: TGTGCCAGCAGCGTAGGGGACAGGGAAGGGGAGACCCAGTACTTC
j_gene: TRBJ1-6; d_gene: TRBD1; v_gene: TRBV6-1; abundance: .; CDR3aa: CASSGTGSSSYNSPLHF; CDR3nt: TGTGCCAGCAGTGGGACAGGTTCGAGCTCCTATAATTCACCCCTCCACTTT
j_gene: TRBJ2-5; d_gene: .; v_gene: TRBV5-5; abundance: .; CDR3aa: CASSRDIQETQYF; CDR3nt: TGTGCCAGCAGCCGCGACATACAAGAGACCCAGTACTTC
j_gene: TRBJ2-4; d_gene: TRBD2; v_gene: TRBV7-3; abundance: .; CDR3aa: CASSSTSDNIQYF; CDR3nt: TGTGCCAGCAGCTCAACTAGCGATAACATTCAGTACTTC
j_gene: TRBJ2-5; d_gene: TRBD1; v_gene: TRBV4-2; abundance: .; CDR3aa: CASSPGQRETQYF; CDR3nt: TGTGCCAGCAGCCCGGGACAGCGGGAGACCCAGTACTTC
j_gene: TRBJ1-2; d_gene: TRBD1; v_gene: TRBV7-2; abundance: .; CDR3aa: CASSLDRGRDYGYTF; CDR3nt: TGTGCCAGCAGCTTAGATAGGGGGCGGGACTATGGCTACACCTTC
j_gene: TRBJ1-6; d_gene: .; v_gene: TRBV7-9; abundance: .; CDR3aa: CSSSLGSGLSSPLHF; CDR3nt: TGTTCCAGCAGCTTAGGATCAGGGTTAAGCTCACCCCTCCACTTT
j_gene: TRBJ1-4; d_gene: .; v_gene: TRBV5-4; abundance: .; CDR3aa: CASSTEPNEKLFF; CDR3nt: TGTGCCAGCAGTACAGAACCTAATGAAAAACTGTTTTTT
j_gene: TRBJ1-1; d_gene: .; v_gene: TRBV7-8; abundance: .; CDR3aa: CASSRGGTTNTEAFF; CDR3nt: TGTGCCAGCAGCCGAGGGGGGACTACGAACACTGAAGCTTTCTTT
j_gene: TRBJ1-4; d_gene: .; v_gene: TRBV4-2; abundance: .; CDR3aa: CASSQGEGLANEKLFF; CDR3nt: TGTGCCAGCAGCCAGGGGGAGGGGTTGGCTAATGAAAAACTGTTTTTT
j_gene: TRBJ2-6; d_gene: .; v_gene: TRBV29-1; abundance: .; CDR3aa: CSVAGPGANVLTF; CDR3nt: TGCAGCGTTGCTGGGCCTGGGGCCAACGTCCTGACTTTC
j_gene: TRBJ2-7; d_gene: .; v_gene: TRBV6-5; abundance: .; CDR3aa: CASSDPGTGEQYF; CDR3nt: TGTGCCAGCAGCGACCCGGGAACTGGTGAGCAGTACTTC
j_gene: TRBJ2-3; d_gene: .; v_gene: TRBV27; abundance: .; CDR3aa: CASSQGSPSTDTQYF; CDR3nt: TGTGCCAGCAGCCAGGGGTCCCCTAGCACAGATACGCAGTATTTT
j_gene: TRBJ1-4; d_gene: .; v_gene: TRBV30; abundance: once; CDR3aa: CAWTHRVTNEKLFF; CDR3nt: TGTGCCTGGACCCACAGGGTAACTAATGAAAAACTGTTTTTT
j_gene: TRBJ1-5; d_gene: TRBD1; v_gene: TRBV25-1; abundance: .; CDR3aa: CASSPGQGVNQPQHF; CDR3nt: TGTGCCAGCAGCCCGGGACAGGGAGTAAATCAGCCCCAGCATTTT
j_gene: TRBJ1-4; d_gene: .; v_gene: TRBV5-1; abundance: .; CDR3aa: CASREEGGHEKLFF; CDR3nt: TGCGCCAGCCGTGAGGAGGGCGGGCATGAAAAACTGTTTTTT
j_gene: TRBJ2-2; d_gene: TRBD2; v_gene: TRBV4-3; abundance: .; CDR3aa: CASSRMTSFPGELFF; CDR3nt: TGCGCCAGCAGCCGGATGACTAGCTTCCCCGGGGAGCTGTTTTTT
j_gene: TRBJ2-4; d_gene: .; v_gene: TRBV28; abundance: .; CDR3aa: CASSLPAGTGNIQYF; CDR3nt: TGTGCCAGCAGTCTCCCCGCGGGAACGGGAAACATTCAGTACTTC
j_gene: TRBJ2-1; d_gene: TRBD1; v_gene: TRBV7-2; abundance: .; CDR3aa: CASRPQGESSYNEQFF; CDR3nt: TGTGCCAGCAGGCCACAGGGGGAGAGCTCCTACAATGAGCAGTTCTTC
j_gene: TRBJ1-5; d_gene: TRBD1; v_gene: TRBV6-5; abundance: few; CDR3aa: CASSRTGASNQPQHF; CDR3nt: TGTGCCAGCAGCCGGACAGGGGCTAGCAATCAGCCCCAGCATTTT
j_gene: TRBJ2-1; d_gene: TRBD1; v_gene: TRBV29-1; abundance: .; CDR3aa: CSASGTGGANEQFF; CDR3nt: TGCAGCGCCTCCGGGACAGGGGGGGCCAATGAGCAGTTCTTC
j_gene: TRBJ1-5; d_gene: TRBD1; v_gene: TRBV27; abundance: .; CDR3aa: CASSLLGQGEGQPQHF; CDR3nt: TGTGCCAGCAGTTTATTGGGACAGGGGGAGGGTCAGCCCCAGCATTTT